The clone carrying this T cell receptor beta chain has just a few counts. Antigen specificity is unknown. This entry belongs to a study of identical twins. Findings of the study overall: While abundant cord blood beta clonotypes carried fewer insertions, memory repertoires showed no such pattern. Less excess twin sharing appeared in beta out-of-frame sequences.

A universal primer site came from template switching; cDNA carried unique molecular identifiers. From the 5' RACE reads, TCRdb called clonotypes with MiXCR, one entry per CDR3 protein. The sample has a few hundred thousand distinct CDR3 sequences; approximately 10% are singletons. Trimming shortened V by 3 bases and J by 9 bases, and 9 bases separated the two germline ends. CDR3 size: 12 residues. Looked up from germline, CDR1 is SGHAT and CDR2 is FQNNGV. The clonotype comes from a middle-aged man in good health. V usage is TRBV11-2 and J usage is TRBJ2-1; D possibly corresponds to TRBD1 (5 bases). Sample: memory T cells sorted from blood. The CDR3 protein is CASSFWGSEQFF. CDR3 DNA sequence: TGTGCCAGCAGCTTTTGGGGCAGTGAGCAGTTCTTC. The full variable domain, completed using reference TRBV11-2 and TRBJ2-1, is EAGVAQSPRYKIIEKRQSVAFWCNPISGHATLYWYQQILGQGPKLLIQFQNNGVVDDSQLPKDRFSAERLKGVDSTLKIQPAKLEDSAVYLCASSFWGSEQFFGPGTRLTVL.